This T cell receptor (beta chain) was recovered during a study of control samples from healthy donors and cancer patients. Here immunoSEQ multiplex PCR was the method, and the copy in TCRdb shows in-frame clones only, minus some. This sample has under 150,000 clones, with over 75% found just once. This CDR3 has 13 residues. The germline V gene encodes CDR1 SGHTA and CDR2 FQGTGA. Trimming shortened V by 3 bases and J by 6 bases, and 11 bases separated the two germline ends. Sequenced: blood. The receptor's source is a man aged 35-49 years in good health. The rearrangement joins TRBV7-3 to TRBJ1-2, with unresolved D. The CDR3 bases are TGTGCCAGCAGCTTTCTTTTTGGGGATGGCTACACCTTC. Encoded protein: CASSFLFGDGYTF.